The T cell receptor beta chain under discussion was sequenced for a study of cytotoxic CD8 clonotypes in ibrutinib-treated CLL (dated by TCRdb to about 2021). For the study in its entirety: The cohort had about a dozen relapsed/refractory and roughly 15 treatment-naive patients; some 17 were IGHV unmutated. Partial responses were observed in some 24 patients and complete responses in 2; after a median follow-up of around 68 months, remission was maintained in 15 or so patients and progression was observed in approximately 12. Response samples were taken after a median of 12 months on treatment, ranging from 6 to 36 months. On average, each sample yielded around 250,000 productive templates and tens of thousands of productive rearrangements. Longitudinal samples were obtainable from about 30% of the roughly 90 participants in the trial. Cryopreserved peripheral blood mononuclear cells were obtained before treatment, at response, and at either sustained remission or disease progression. Every sample from remission and from progressive disease was obtained while the patients were still on ibrutinib. General study outcomes and caveats: Baseline clonality exceeded that of age-matched healthy donors and correlated strongly with circulating CD8+ T-cell counts. Sampling times were not matched between patients in sustained remission and patients whose disease was progressing, and lymph node repertoires were not examined. Public clonotypes were rare and either shrank or stayed stable during treatment, and the rise in clonality at ibrutinib response reflected expansion of private clonotypes. Clonality increased at ibrutinib response, stayed stable in sustained remission, and fell back toward baseline at progression.

Read against the paper, the sample's time point label means: progressive disease on ibrutinib. For TCR beta library preparation, around 2 micrograms of genomic DNA were isolated from cryopreserved PBMCs. Longitudinal blood samples from CLL patients on ibrutinib monotherapy underwent high-throughput TCR beta sequencing. The patients took part in an open-label, single-center phase 2 trial of ibrutinib monotherapy. Each clonotype received, on average, 10x coverage in deep resolution sequencing performed on a MiSeq, where the target depth lay between 1 in 1 million and 1 in 200,000 T cells. TCR beta libraries were generated with the immunoSEQ hsTCRB Kit. Processing in the source paper ran as follows. ImmunoSEQ Data Assistant and ImmunoSEQ Analyzer were used for data analysis, and V, D and J genes were assigned according to IMGT definitions. Clonality, with values ranging from 0 to 1, was calculated as one minus the normalized Shannon entropy of productive rearrangement frequencies. Only overrepresented clonotypes making up at least 0.05% of the repertoire of each patient were included in the public clonotype analysis. Some 14 age-matched healthy donor repertoires from immuneACCESS served as clonality controls. This immuneACCESS table, as held by TCRdb, lists in-frame sequences with V and J called but not all clones. Of the missing ones, under half trace to an unresolved V gene in checked studies; the others have no known cause. For V, J and clone size, that table is used; D and trimming come from the DNA. In all, the sample holds fewer than 300,000 clones, and around 69% of those were seen once. The ten largest clonotypes hold around 5.1% of the sample.

Here V drops 4 bases and J drops 8 bases, and the junction holds 12 bases not matched to any gene. The CDR3 has 15 amino acids, counting the end cysteine and phenylalanine. Only CDR3 DNA remains: 45 bases, in frame from the first base. The germline V gene encodes CDR1 MDHEN and CDR2 SYDVKM. For this clone: Its antigen is currently not known. No base quality information exists; no much larger clone differs at one position.

The sequence links TRBV28 to TRBJ1-2, and 8 junctional nucleotides match TRBD1. This material consisted of PBMCs, taken at disease progression, from a patient treated with ibrutinib. The sequence derives from a human donor with chronic lymphocytic leukemia. The DNA reads TGTGCCAGCAGTTCACTAGCTCCAGGGGGCGGCGGCTACACCTTC. The translation is CASSSLAPGGGGYTF.